The present entry profiles one T cell receptor beta chain with its context. The CDR3 extends over 13 amino acids. The germline V gene has CDR1 SGHTA and CDR2 FQGTGA. V was pared by 5 bases and J by 0 bases, with 7 bases between. Original analysis: Estimated nucleated cell counts came from reference gene primer amplification. Here immunoSEQ multiplex PCR was the method, and the copy in TCRdb shows in-frame clones only, minus some. V, J and clone size are those of that table, while D and trimming were read from the DNA. The sample lists about 100,000 clones, 85% occurring once. These data belong to a study of blood T cell repertoires in COVID-19. Study-wide context: COVID-19 samples collected from the United States, Italy and Spain covered acute and convalescent phases. PBMCs, B-cell-depleted T cells, or T cells provided the cDNA or gDNA that made up the material.

The rearrangement joins TRBV7-3 to TRBJ1-1, with unresolved D. Sequenced input: peripheral blood. The origin of this receptor is a man between 50 and 59 years old with active or convalescent COVID-19. The CDR3 bases are TGTGCCAGCAGCGTCACTATGAACACTGAAGCTTTCTTT. The encoded protein is CASSVTMNTEAFF. The variable domain in full, with the rest retrieved from reference TRBV7-3 and TRBJ1-1, is GAGVSQTPSNKVTEKGKYVELRCDPISGHTALYWYRQSLGQGPEFLIYFQGTGAADDSGLPNDRFFAVRPEGSVSTLKIQRTERGDSAVYLCASSVTMNTEAFFGQGTRLTVV.